This T cell receptor beta chain was captured by sequencing in a study of T cells in women clearing cervical HPV infection. Regarding this clone: Coverage ceases 3 residues before the CDR3 finishes, and the germline J gene fills in the end.

There are 17 residues in the CDR3. The germline V gene has CDR1 PRHDT and CDR2 FYEKMQ (reference sequence). V gave up 3 bases and J gave up 1 base, with 18 bases separating them. immunoSEQ multiplex PCR used an average of approximately 1,300 ng genomic DNA. TCRdb keeps only in-frame clones here, not all; method: immunoSEQ multiplex PCR. Its table records around 44,000 clones. The sequence was obtained from a woman between 18 and 69 years old with a cervical HPV16 infection that either progressed to CIN3+ or cleared (not recorded which). The J gene is TRBJ2-5, the V gene TRBV13; D remains unclear. Sample: blood buffy coat. The CDR3 spells CASSFSRVGPAQETQYF. The sequenced part of the CDR3 DNA is TGTGCCAGCAGCTTCTCTCGTGTGGGCCCAGCCCAAGAGACC.